Each of the 9 T cell receptor beta chains below was sequenced from the same sample in a study of blood T cell repertoires in COVID-19 (dated by TCRdb to 2018 to 2021). Libraries were built with the immunoSEQ multiplex PCR assay. Imported from immuneACCESS, the table was reduced by TCRdb to in-frame sequences with V and J called. These copies leave out some clones; in studies compared against another copy, an unresolved V gene accounts for under half, and the cause of the remainder is not known. The sample profile shows approximately 390,000 clones; 88% of them were found once. The ten most abundant clones make up over 2% of the sample. The sequenced sample consisted of PBMCs or T cells enriched from blood (not recorded which). The receptors originated from a woman in her thirties or forties with acute COVID-19.

The V gene is TRBV3-1 (or the pseudogene TRBV3-2), the J gene TRBJ1-5, with 11 bases fitting TRBD1. Germline V gene lookup returns CDR1 LGHDT and CDR2 YNNKEL (reference sequence). This CDR3 is 18 amino acids long. V was pared by 4 bases and J by 1 base, with 9 bases of the junction left unmatched. This CDR3 reads CASSRTGTGGWSNQPQHF. DNA for the CDR3: TGTGCCAGCAGCCGAACCGGGACAGGGGGTTGGAGCAATCAGCCCCAGCATTTT.

The V call is TRBV6-2 or TRBV6-3, the J call TRBJ1-1; 10 bases agree with TRBD1. The CDR3 runs to 14 residues. The J segment lost 10 bases and the V segment lost 5 bases, leaving 10 bases of the junction unmatched. Germline CDR1 reads MNHEY; CDR2 reads SVGEGT. The chain's CDR3 is CASSPPGGQGVAFF. CDR3 DNA sequence: TGTGCCAGCAGTCCCCCCGGAGGACAGGGGGTAGCTTTCTTT.

The gene calls are TRBV5-1 and TRBJ1-2; D is ambiguous. Germline V gene sequence: CDR1 SGHRS, CDR2 YFSETQ. The CDR3 sequence is 14 residues long. V gave up 0 bases and J gave up 5 bases, with 11 bases separating them. The CDR3: CASSLEAGPYGYTF. The CDR3 bases are TGCGCCAGCAGCTTGGAGGCGGGCCCTTATGGCTACACCTTC.

As concerns this clone: Additional DNA sequences in this sample encode the identical CDR3. V is TRBV3-1 (or the pseudogene TRBV3-2) and J is TRBJ1-1; 8 nucleotides agree with TRBD1. The V segment lost 1 base and the J segment 1 base; nucleotides outside the gene matches: 2. The CDR3 spans 15 residues. Germline CDR1 reads LGHDT; CDR2 reads YNNKEL (reference sequence). The DNA for the CDR3 is TGTGCCAGCAGCCAAGGCGGACAGGGGAACACTGAAGCTTTCTTT. This sequence encodes CASSQGGQGNTEAFF.

V gene TRBV24-1 combines with J gene TRBJ1-5; D unclear. The CDR3 is 12 residues long. With 4 bases removed from V and 3 bases from J, the gap between germline ends came to 3 bases. Germline lookup yields CDR1 KGHDR and CDR2 SFDVKD. The CDR3 region has the DNA TGTGCCACCAGTGAACTCAATCAGCCCCAGCATTTT. Protein product: CATSELNQPQHF.

This sequence joins TRBV11-2 and TRBJ2-5; 7 bases fit TRBD1. The CDR3 consists of 15 residues. CDR1 is SGHAT and CDR2 is FQNNGV in the germline V gene. Trimming removed 5 bases from V and 1 base from J; junction bases left unmatched: 7. CDR3 in DNA: TGTGCCAGCAGCGGGGGACAGACAATCCAAGAGACCCAGTACTTC. Translated: CASSGGQTIQETQYF. Complete variable domain (other parts from reference TRBV11-2 and TRBJ2-5): EAGVAQSPRYKIIEKRQSVAFWCNPISGHATLYWYQQILGQGPKLLIQFQNNGVVDDSQLPKDRFSAERLKGVDSTLKIQPAKLEDSAVYLCASSGGQTIQETQYFGPGTRLLVL.

This clone was detected only a few times. The chain combines TRBV6-5 with TRBJ1-1, with 7 bases aligning to TRBD1. In germline, CDR1 is MNHEY, CDR2 SVGAGI. The V segment lost 7 bases and the J segment 7 bases; nucleotides outside the gene matches: 15. The CDR3 has 15 residues. In DNA, the CDR3 is TGTGCCAGCATTAACTTTCCGGGACAGAAAGTTGAAGCTTTCTTT. This gives the protein CASINFPGQKVEAFF.

The V call is TRBV18, the J call TRBJ2-7, with D unclear. Germline loops: CDR1 KGHSH, CDR2 LQKENI. The CDR3 length is 14 residues. Trimming shortened V by 0 bases and J by 2 bases, and 8 bases separated the two germline ends. CDR3 coding DNA: TGTGCCAGCTCACCACCGGCCAACGCCTACGAGCAGTACTTC. Translation gives CASSPPANAYEQYF.

This sequence joins TRBV6-2 or TRBV6-3 and TRBJ1-1; 7 positions agree with TRBD1. Germline assignment: CDR1 MNHEY and CDR2 SVGEGT. The junction had 7 bases not matched to a gene; V was cut back by 4 bases and J by 2 bases. The CDR3 sequence is 15 residues long. CDR3 sequence (DNA): TGTGCCAGCAGTTTACAGGGGCAACCCAACACTGAAGCTTTCTTT. Translation: CASSLQGQPNTEAFF.